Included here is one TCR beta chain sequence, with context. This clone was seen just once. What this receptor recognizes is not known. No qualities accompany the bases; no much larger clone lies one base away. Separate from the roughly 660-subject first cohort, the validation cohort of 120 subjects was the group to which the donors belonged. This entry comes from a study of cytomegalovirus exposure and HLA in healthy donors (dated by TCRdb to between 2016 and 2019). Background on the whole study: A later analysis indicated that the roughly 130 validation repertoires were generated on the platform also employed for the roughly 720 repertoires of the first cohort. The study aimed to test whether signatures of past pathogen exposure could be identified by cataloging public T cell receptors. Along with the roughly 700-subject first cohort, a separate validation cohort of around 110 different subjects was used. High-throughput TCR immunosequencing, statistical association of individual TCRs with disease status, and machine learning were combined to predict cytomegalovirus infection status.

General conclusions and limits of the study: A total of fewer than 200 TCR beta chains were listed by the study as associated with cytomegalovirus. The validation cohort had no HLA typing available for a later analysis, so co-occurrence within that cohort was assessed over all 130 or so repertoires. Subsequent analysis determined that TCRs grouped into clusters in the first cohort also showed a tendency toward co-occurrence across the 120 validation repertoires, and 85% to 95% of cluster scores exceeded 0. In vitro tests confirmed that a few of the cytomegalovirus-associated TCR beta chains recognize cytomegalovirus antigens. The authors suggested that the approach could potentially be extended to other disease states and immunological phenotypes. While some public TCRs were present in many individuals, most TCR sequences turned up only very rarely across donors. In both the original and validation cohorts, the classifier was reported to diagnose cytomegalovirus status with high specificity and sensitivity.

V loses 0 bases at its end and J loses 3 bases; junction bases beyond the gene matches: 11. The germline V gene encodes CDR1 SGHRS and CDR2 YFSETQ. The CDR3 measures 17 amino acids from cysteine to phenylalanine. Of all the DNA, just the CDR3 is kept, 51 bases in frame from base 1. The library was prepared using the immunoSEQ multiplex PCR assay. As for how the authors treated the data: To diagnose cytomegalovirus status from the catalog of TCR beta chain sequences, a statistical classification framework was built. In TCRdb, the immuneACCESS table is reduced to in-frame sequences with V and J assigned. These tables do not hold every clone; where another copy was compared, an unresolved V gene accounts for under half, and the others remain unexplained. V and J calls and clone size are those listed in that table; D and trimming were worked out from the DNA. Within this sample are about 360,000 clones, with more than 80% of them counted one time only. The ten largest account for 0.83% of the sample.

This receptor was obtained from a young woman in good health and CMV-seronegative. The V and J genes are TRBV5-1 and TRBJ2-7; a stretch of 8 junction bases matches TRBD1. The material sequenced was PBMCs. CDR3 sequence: CASSLGTGLMTGYEQYF. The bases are TGCGCCAGCAGCTTGGGGACAGGGTTGATGACTGGCTACGAGCAGTACTTC.